The 3 T cell receptor beta chains below come from one sample, sequenced in a study of shared T cell receptors in the human thymus. The protocol was immunoSEQ multiplex PCR, while the TCRdb copy is restricted to in-frame clones and leaves out a portion. The sample records more than 300,000 clones, 95% being singletons. The sample comprised thymocytes. Every receptor here comes from a human donor.

The chain carries TRBV10-2 and TRBJ2-7; D is possibly TRBD2 (5 bases). The CDR3 is 12 residues long. V was trimmed by 6 bases and J by 5 bases, leaving 11 bases between them. CDR1 WSHSY and CDR2 SAAADI come from the germline V gene. The CDR3 DNA sequence: TGCGCCAGCAGGGACTCATGGGACGAGCAGTACTTC. This encodes CASRDSWDEQYF.

The chain combines TRBV27 with TRBJ2-3; 12 bases map to TRBD2. CDR1 and CDR2 from the germline V gene are MNHEY and SMNVEV (reference sequence). V dropped 8 bases and J dropped 5; count of bases not matched to a gene: 23. The CDR3 consists of 20 residues. The CDR3 loop reads CASVSSGLAGRGRSVDTQYF. Written as DNA, the CDR3 is TGTGCCAGCGTGTCTTCCGGACTAGCGGGGCGCGGAAGATCGGTAGATACGCAGTATTTT.

This clone was seen only once. The V gene is TRBV5-4, the J gene TRBJ1-1; 7 bases align to TRBD1. Germline loops: CDR1 SGHNT, CDR2 YYREEE (reference sequence). With V trimmed by 6 bases and J by 7 bases, 12 bases remained unmatched. The CDR3 extends over 14 amino acids. This chain's CDR3 is CASTSTGLGFEAFF. The CDR3 DNA reads as TGTGCCAGCACTTCGACAGGGCTGGGATTTGAAGCTTTCTTT.